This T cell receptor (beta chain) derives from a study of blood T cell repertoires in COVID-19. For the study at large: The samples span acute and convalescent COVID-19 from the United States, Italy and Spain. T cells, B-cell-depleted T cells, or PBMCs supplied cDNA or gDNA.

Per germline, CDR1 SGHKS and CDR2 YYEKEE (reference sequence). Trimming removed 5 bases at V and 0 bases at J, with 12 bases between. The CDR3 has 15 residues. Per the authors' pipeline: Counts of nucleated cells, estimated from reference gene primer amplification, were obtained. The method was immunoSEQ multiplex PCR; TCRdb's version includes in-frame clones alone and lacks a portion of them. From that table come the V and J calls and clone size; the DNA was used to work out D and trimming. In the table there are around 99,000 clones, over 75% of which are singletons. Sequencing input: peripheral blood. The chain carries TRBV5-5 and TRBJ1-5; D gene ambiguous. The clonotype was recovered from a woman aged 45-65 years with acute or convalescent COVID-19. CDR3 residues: CASSLSPYSNQPQHF. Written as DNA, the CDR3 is TGTGCCAGCAGTTTATCCCCCTATAGCAATCAGCCCCAGCATTTT.